Listed below are T cell receptor beta chains from one sample, sequenced in a study of shared clonotypes between healthy human individuals. Assay used: immunoSEQ multiplex PCR; TCRdb lists only in-frame clones, some missing. The sample lists around 600,000 clones, almost 97% seen once, with 0.057% in the top ten. Source material: naive CD4+ T cells sorted from blood. The receptors here all came from a woman in her 30s in good health. Each CDR3 is given with its conserved first and last residue. The D gene is left open where the match is weak. Expanded clones are given a class, and other clones once, few, many or no size at all.

cdr3_nt,cdr3_aa,clone_size,v_call,j_call,d_call
TGTGCCAGCAGCGTCGGGGACAGAAACTATGGCTACACCTTC,CASSVGDRNYGYTF,-,TRBV9,TRBJ1-2,TRBD1
TGCGCCAGCAGCCCGGGACTAGCGGGAGTCACTGAGCAGTTCTTC,CASSPGLAGVTEQFF,-,TRBV5-1,TRBJ2-1,TRBD2
TGTGCCAGCAGCTTAGCAACTGGCTCCTACGAGCAGTACTTC,CASSLATGSYEQYF,-,TRBV7-2,TRBJ2-7,-
TGTGCCAGCAGCTCGCTAGCGGGAGGGCTTAGTGAGACCCAGTACTTC,CASSSLAGGLSETQYF,-,TRBV11-2,TRBJ2-5,TRBD2
TGTGCCAGCAGTTTGGGACTAGCGGGAGTCTATGAGCAGTTCTTC,CASSLGLAGVYEQFF,-,TRBV27,TRBJ2-1,TRBD2
TGCGCCAGCAGACCGCAGCGGGGAGCCTACGAGCAGTACTTC,CASRPQRGAYEQYF,-,TRBV5-1,TRBJ2-7,TRBD2
TGTGCCAGCACCCTAGGGGCGGGTCCTGCCTACGAGCAGTACTTC,CASTLGAGPAYEQYF,once,TRBV27,TRBJ2-7,-
TGTGCCAGCAGTTCCCCCCTAGGGCGGGTCCACAATGAGCAGTTCTTC,CASSSPLGRVHNEQFF,once,TRBV27,TRBJ2-1,-
TGTGCCAGCAGTCCCCCGGGACGCTCAAGCACAGATACGCAGTATTTT,CASSPPGRSSTDTQYF,-,TRBV28,TRBJ2-3,-
TGCGCCAGCAGCTCAGAGGGGTGGGAGCAGTTCTTC,CASSSEGWEQFF,-,TRBV5-1,TRBJ2-1,-
TGCGCCAGCAGCTTGGAACAGGGATGGGATGAGCAGTTCTTC,CASSLEQGWDEQFF,-,TRBV5-1,TRBJ2-1,-
TGTGCCAGCAGGGGACAGGGTGACACCGGGGAGCTGTTTTTT,CASRGQGDTGELFF,-,TRBV6-5,TRBJ2-2,TRBD1
TGCGCCAGCAGCTTCGGACAGAGAGAGACCCAGTACTTC,CASSFGQRETQYF,-,TRBV4-1,TRBJ2-5,-
TGTGCCTGGAGTGAGGGACAGCCAAATCAGCCCCAGCATTTT,CAWSEGQPNQPQHF,-,TRBV30,TRBJ1-5,TRBD1
TGTGCCAGCAGTGCCACGGACAGGGAGGGCAATCAGCCCCAGCATTTT,CASSATDREGNQPQHF,-,TRBV2,TRBJ1-5,TRBD1
TGTGCCAGTACCAGTCGGTGGGGAATAGGCTACGAGCAGTACTTC,CASTSRWGIGYEQYF,-,TRBV19,TRBJ2-7,-
TGTGCCAGCAGTTTAACCTCAACAGGGGGCAGGGGCTACACCTTC,CASSLTSTGGRGYTF,-,TRBV28,TRBJ1-2,TRBD1
TGTGCCAGCTCACCACTCGGACTCGAGGAGGCGCAGTATTTT,CASSPLGLEEAQYF,once,TRBV18,TRBJ2-3,-
TGCAGCGTTGAATTAGAAAAGGTCTACGAGCAGTACTTC,CSVELEKVYEQYF,once,TRBV29-1,TRBJ2-7,-
TGCGCCAGCAGCTTACGGCTAGCGGGGACCGGGGAGCTGTTTTTT,CASSLRLAGTGELFF,-,TRBV5-1,TRBJ2-2,TRBD2
TGTGCCAGCAGCGTAGATCCTCCCCCCTACAATGAGCAGTTCTTC,CASSVDPPPYNEQFF,-,TRBV9,TRBJ2-1,-
TGCGCCAGCAGTAGGGGACAGCCCTACGAGCAGTACTTC,CASSRGQPYEQYF,-,TRBV5-1,TRBJ2-7,TRBD1